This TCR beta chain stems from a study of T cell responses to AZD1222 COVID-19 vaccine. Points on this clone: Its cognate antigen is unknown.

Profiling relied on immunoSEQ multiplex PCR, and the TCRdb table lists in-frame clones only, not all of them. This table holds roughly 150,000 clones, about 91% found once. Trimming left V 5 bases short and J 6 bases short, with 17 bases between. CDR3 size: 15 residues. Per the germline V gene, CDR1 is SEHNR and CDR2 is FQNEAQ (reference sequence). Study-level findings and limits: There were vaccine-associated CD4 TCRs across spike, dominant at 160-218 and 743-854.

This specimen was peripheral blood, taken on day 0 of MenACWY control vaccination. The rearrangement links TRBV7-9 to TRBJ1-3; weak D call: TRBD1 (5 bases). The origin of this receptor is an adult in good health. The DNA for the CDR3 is TGTGCCAGCAGCCCCGGGCAGGGTAGACCAAACACCATATATTTT. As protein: CASSPGQGRPNTIYF.